Shown below are 21 T cell receptor beta chains from a single sample sequenced in a study of beta chain features in type 1 diabetes. The whole isolated RNA underwent reverse transcription, so sequencing captured expressed TCRB transcripts. The method was immunoSEQ multiplex PCR; TCRdb's version includes in-frame clones alone and lacks a portion of them. Counted here are 620,000 or so clones, less than 20% occurring once; the ten biggest clones make up about 0.087%. The sample comprised naive CD4+ T cells from blood. These receptors were taken from a man aged 18-30 years in good health.

This clone appeared a few times. V is TRBV4-3 and J is TRBJ1-5; D is unclear. This CDR3 comprises 16 residues. Germline assignment: CDR1 LGHNA and CDR2 YSLEER. V was pared by 1 base and J by 0 bases, with 10 bases between. Here the CDR3 reads CASSQGTVHSNQPQHF. CDR3 bases: TGCGCCAGCAGCCAAGGAACAGTACATAGCAATCAGCCCCAGCATTTT.

In its sample, this clone was seen once. This sequence joins TRBV28 and TRBJ2-1; D is ambiguous. Trimming left V 2 bases short and J 6 bases short, with 11 bases between. The CDR3 covers 14 residues. Germline V gene sequence: CDR1 MDHEN, CDR2 SYDVKM. CDR3 nucleotides: TGTGCCAGCAGTTTAAGGTACAGAACCAATGAGCAGTTCTTC. Translating gives CASSLRYRTNEQFF.

The chain links TRBV25-1 to TRBJ1-2; D is possibly TRBD1 (6 bases). CDR3 length: 14 residues. V shed 6 bases and J shed 0 bases, with 11 bases lying between them. The germline V gene has CDR1 MGHDK and CDR2 SYGVNS. CDR3 protein: CASRLTGANYGYTF. The CDR3 DNA is TGTGCCAGCAGACTGACAGGAGCTAACTATGGCTACACCTTC.

This rearrangement joins TRBV7-9 to TRBJ1-4, with 7 bases that match TRBD1. This CDR3 is 16 amino acids long. V shed 3 bases and J 8 bases; nucleotides not matched to a gene: 12. Germline V lookup: CDR1 SEHNR, CDR2 FQNEAQ (reference sequence). The chain's CDR3 is CASSFSNRGAREKLFF. Here the CDR3 DNA reads TGTGCCAGCAGCTTTTCCAACAGGGGCGCAAGGGAAAAACTGTTTTTT.

The V call is TRBV14, the J call TRBJ2-3; 7 bases agree with TRBD1. The CDR3 covers 15 residues. CDR1 SGHDN and CDR2 FVKESK come from the germline V gene. J gave up 6 bases and V 3 bases, and 9 bases lay outside the gene matches. The CDR3: CASSQKLTGMDTQYF. The CDR3 nucleotides are TGTGCCAGCAGCCAGAAATTGACAGGGATGGATACGCAGTATTTT.

V gene TRBV4-1 combines with J gene TRBJ2-5; D unresolved. The V end lost 1 base, the J end lost 7 bases, and 4 bases lay between the germline ends. The CDR3 is made up of 11 amino acids. Germline CDR1 MGHRA, CDR2 YSYEKL. The CDR3 coding sequence is TGCGCCAGCAGCCAAGGGGGGACCCAGTACTTC. It codes for CASSQGGTQYF.

This clone was detected only a few times. V and J are TRBV28 and TRBJ1-2, with 7 bases matching TRBD1. The V segment lost 7 bases and the J segment 4 bases; nucleotides outside the gene matches: 3. The germline gives CDR1 MDHEN, CDR2 SYDVKM. CDR3 length: 12 amino acids. The CDR3 nucleotides read TGTGCCAGCACGGGACAGCGCTATGGCTACACCTTC. It codes for CASTGQRYGYTF.

This chain joins TRBV5-1 and TRBJ2-1, with D unclear. The V end was cut by 7 bases, the J end by 2 bases, with 16 bases between. The CDR3 is made up of 15 amino acids. Looked up from germline, CDR1 is SGHRS and CDR2 is YFSETQ. CDR3 bases: TGCGCCAGCGCCACTGCCCTAGACCCCTACAATGAGCAGTTCTTC. Translation gives CASATALDPYNEQFF. Combining the CDR3 with reference TRBV5-1 and TRBJ2-1 gives the whole variable domain KAGVTQTPRYLIKTRGQQVTLSCSPISGHRSVSWYQQTPGQGLQFLFEYFSETQRNKGNFPGRFSGRQFSNSRSEMNVSTLELGDSALYLCASATALDPYNEQFFGPGTRLTVL.

The CDR3 nucleotides are TGTGCCAGCAGCCCCTCATCGGGACTAGCGTCTGGAGAGCAGTACTTC. This codes for CASSPSSGLASGEQYF. The chain uses TRBV7-7 and TRBJ2-7, with TRBD2 matching over 10 bases. V lost 5 bases, J lost 7 bases, and 14 bases stayed unmatched. The CDR3 is made up of 16 amino acids. Germline V gene sequence: CDR1 SSHAT, CDR2 FNYEAQ (reference sequence).

In regard to this clone: Other DNA variants within this sample encode the same CDR3. This chain connects TRBV28 to TRBJ2-7; no clear D gene. Germline V gene sequence: CDR1 MDHEN, CDR2 SYDVKM. The CDR3 length is 11 residues. V was pared by 3 bases and J by 4 bases, with 4 bases between. CDR3 amino acids: CASSLVYEQYF. The CDR3 region has the DNA TGTGCCAGCAGTTTGGTTTACGAGCAGTACTTC.

This clone was detected only a few times. The rearrangement joins TRBV6-1 to TRBJ2-5, with unresolved D. The germline V gene has CDR1 MNHNS and CDR2 SASEGT. CDR3 length: 13 amino acids. V lost 5 bases and J 2 bases, leaving 9 bases between the germline ends. This chain's CDR3 is CASSLSGQETQYF. In DNA, the CDR3 is TGTGCCAGCAGTCTGAGTGGACAAGAGACCCAGTACTTC.

This chain uses TRBV29-1 with TRBJ1-2; D not certain. Trimming pared 0 bases from V and 2 bases from J, leaving 7 bases between. The germline V gene encodes CDR1 SQVTM and CDR2 ANQGSEA. The CDR3 sequence is 13 residues long. The CDR3 loop is CSVEEWANYGYTF. CDR3 sequence (DNA): TGCAGCGTTGAAGAATGGGCGAACTATGGCTACACCTTC.

The chain recombines TRBV6-1 with TRBJ2-1; TRBD2 matches 11 bases. The V segment lost 4 bases and the J segment 4 bases; nucleotides outside the gene matches: 6. This CDR3 has 16 amino acids. Looked up from germline, CDR1 is MNHNS and CDR2 is SASEGT. The CDR3 DNA reads as TGTGCCAGCAGTGGCATAGCGGGGGGGCCATACAATGAGCAGTTCTTC. Protein product: CASSGIAGGPYNEQFF.

This clone was seen only a few times. The V call is TRBV5-1, the J call TRBJ1-4; TRBD1 is a possible D gene (5 bases). The germline CDR1 and CDR2 sequences are SGHRS and YFSETQ. Trimming took 0 bases from V and 4 from J, leaving 13 bases between them. The CDR3 runs 16 residues. CDR3 sequence reads: CASSLGGRAGNEKLFF. The CDR3 region has the DNA TGCGCCAGCAGCTTGGGGGGACGAGCCGGTAATGAAAAACTGTTTTTT.

This clone has only a few counts. The rearrangement links TRBV4-1 to TRBJ2-3, with 7 bases matching TRBD2. The germline gives CDR1 MGHRA, CDR2 YSYEKL. There are 16 residues in the CDR3. V gave up 4 bases and J gave up 5 bases; unmatched junction bases: 12. Written as DNA, the CDR3 is TGCGCCAGCAGCCGCCCCAGTAGCGGGTACGGAGATACGCAGTATTTT. It codes for CASSRPSSGYGDTQYF.

The genes are TRBV5-1 and TRBJ1-5; the D is unclear. Germline lookup yields CDR1 SGHRS and CDR2 YFSETQ. The V end was cut by 0 bases, the J end by 7 bases, with 2 bases between. The CDR3 spans 11 residues. The CDR3 here is CASSLGQPQHF. CDR3 DNA sequence: TGCGCCAGCAGCTTGGGACAGCCCCAGCATTTT.

This clone has only a few counts. The rearrangement uses TRBV28 and TRBJ1-4; TRBD1 aligns across 11 bases. Germline V gene data show CDR1 as MDHEN and CDR2 as SYDVKM. V shed 5 bases, J shed 9 bases, and the junction held 8 bases outside the gene matches. The CDR3 has 15 amino acids. For the CDR3, the DNA is TGTGCCAGCAGTCCCTCCGGGACAGGGGGTAAAAAACTGTTTTTT. It yields the protein CASSPSGTGGKKLFF.

The table lists this clone with a few counts. This chain links TRBV30 with TRBJ1-2, with 9 bases that match TRBD1. This CDR3 region has 12 residues. From germline, CDR1 is GTSNPN and CDR2 SVGIG (reference sequence). V was clipped by 5 bases and J by 3 bases; unmatched bases: 1. CDR3 DNA: TGTGCCTGGGGGACAGGGCACTATGGCTACACCTTC. It codes for CAWGTGHYGYTF.

A few counts support this clone. The junction shows a germline mismatch at one end, possibly a read error. The chain uses TRBV10-3 and TRBJ2-7; 9 bases align to TRBD2. CDR1 ENHRY and CDR2 SYGVKD come from the germline V gene. The CDR3 contains 15 residues. The CDR3 region has the DNA TGTGCCAGCAGTTTTTCATCAGCGGGGGGCTACGAGCAGTACTTC. As protein: CASSFSSAGGYEQYF.

The gene calls are TRBV7-2 and TRBJ2-7, with D tentatively TRBD1 (5 bases). The CDR3 sequence is 14 residues long. Germline V gives CDR1 SGHTA, CDR2 FQGNSA. Trimming stripped 4 bases from V and 4 bases from J, with 14 bases between. CDR3 residues: CASSSQGPAYEQYF. The DNA of the CDR3 is TGTGCCAGCAGCTCCCAGGGCCCAGCATACGAGCAGTACTTC.

The chain carries TRBV18 and TRBJ1-5; D ambiguous. Germline V gene sequence: CDR1 KGHSH, CDR2 LQKENI. This CDR3 contains 14 residues. V lost 0 bases and J lost 2, with 5 bases in between. CDR3 nucleotides: TGTGCCAGCTCACCACCCGAAGGCAATCAGCCCCAGCATTTT. Translating it yields CASSPPEGNQPQHF.